The sequence of this T cell receptor beta chain was determined in a study of blood T cell repertoires in COVID-19. Assay used: immunoSEQ multiplex PCR; TCRdb lists only in-frame clones, some missing. The top ten hold 1.3% of the sample, which has about 380,000 clones, approximately 87% seen once. J lost 1 base, V lost 5 bases, and 2 bases had no gene match. Germline values: CDR1 LNHDA, CDR2 SQIVND (reference sequence). The CDR3 is 14 residues long. The chain uses TRBV19 and TRBJ2-3; TRBD2 matches at 8 bases. Input material: PBMCs or T cells enriched from blood (not recorded which). This clonotype was sampled from a man between 25 and 39 years old who had recovered from COVID-19. The CDR3 loop reads CASSSGGGTDTQYF. In DNA, the CDR3 is TGTGCCAGTAGTTCGGGGGGGGGCACAGATACGCAGTATTTT.